The 23 T cell receptor beta chains presented below share a single source sample, sequenced in a study of blood T cells in healthy people across ages. Then a second PCR, running roughly 7 to 11 cycles, was carried out with a sample-barcoded 5' primer and a J-beta primer mix. TCRdb itself ran the 5' RACE reads through MiXCR, one entry per CDR3 protein. Among around 750,000 distinct CDR3 sequences listed, approximately 55% were seen once. Sequencing used blood. These TCRs come from a man older than 75 in good health.

The chain employs TRBV12-3 or TRBV12-4 and TRBJ2-7, with D uncertain. The V end was cut by 4 bases, the J end by 3 bases, with 7 bases between. The CDR3 has 12 residues. The CDR3 is CASSSVHYEQYF. CDR3 coding DNA: TGTGCCAGCAGTTCGGTGCACTACGAGCAGTACTTC.

The V call is TRBV9, the J call TRBJ2-1; no reliable D call. Trimming cost V 0 bases and J 0 bases, with 7 bases left between them. CDR1 is SGDLS, CDR2 YYNGEE, per germline. The CDR3 length is 15 residues. CDR3 in DNA: TGTGCCAGCAGCGTAGGCCCGAGCTCCTACAATGAGCAGTTCTTC. Amino acid sequence: CASSVGPSSYNEQFF.

This chain uses TRBV13 with TRBJ2-5; D not certain. The end of the DNA is better explained by TRBJ2-1, so the J call may be wrong. Germline V CDR1 and CDR2: PRHDT, FYEKMQ (reference sequence). The CDR3 is 14 amino acids. This CDR3 reads CASSLVGIQETQFF. CDR3 nucleotides: TGTGCCAGCAGCTTAGTGGGGATCCAAGAGACCCAGTTCTTC.

The chain's CDR3 is CATAGTPYEQYF. The CDR3 DNA reads TGTGCCACTGCCGGGACACCTTACGAGCAGTACTTC. V is TRBV6-2 or TRBV6-3 and J is TRBJ2-7, with D tentatively TRBD1 (6 bases). Between the trimmed V and J ends, which lost 10 bases and 4 bases, there was a span of 14 bases. This CDR3 comprises 12 residues. Germline values: CDR1 MNHEY, CDR2 SVGEGT.

This rearrangement joins TRBV7-2 to TRBJ2-7, with TRBD2 identical over 7 bases. Germline CDR1 SGHTA, CDR2 FQGNSA. V was clipped by 7 bases and J by 0 bases; unmatched bases: 18. The CDR3 loop spans 18 amino acids. In DNA, the CDR3 is TGTGCCAGCAACCTGGGGACTGGCGGGAGTTTCTACTCCTACGAGCAGTACTTC. Translated: CASNLGTGGSFYSYEQYF.

V is TRBV4-1 and J is TRBJ1-2; D not resolved. The CDR3 is 14 amino acids. Per germline, CDR1 MGHRA and CDR2 YSYEKL. Trimming removed 0 bases from V and 4 bases from J, with 9 bases in between. The CDR3 loop is CASSQDGRLYGYTF. CDR3 nucleotides: TGCGCCAGCAGCCAAGATGGGAGACTCTATGGCTACACCTTC.

The chain has TRBV2 and TRBJ1-2, with D hard to call. Trimming took 8 bases from V and 4 from J, leaving 8 bases between them. From germline, CDR1 is SNHLY and CDR2 FYNNEI. The CDR3 is 11 residues long. The CDR3 DNA sequence: TGTGCCAGCCAGGCGTCCTATGGCTACACCTTC. Its translation is CASQASYGYTF.

This chain joins TRBV9 and TRBJ2-5, with 8 bases that match TRBD2. The junction had 12 bases not matched to a gene; V was cut back by 0 bases and J by 11 bases. Germline V gives CDR1 SGDLS, CDR2 YYNGEE. This CDR3 is built from 15 residues. The CDR3, as DNA: TGTGCCAGCAGCGTAGACAGCGGGAGCGTCGATGAGCAGTACTTC. Residues: CASSVDSGSVDEQYF.

The chain recombines TRBV27 with TRBJ2-7; TRBD2 agrees at 8 bases. The V gene's germline CDR1 is MNHEY and CDR2 SMNVEV (reference sequence). V was clipped by 6 bases and J by 1 base; unmatched bases: 20. The CDR3 is made up of 19 amino acids. The CDR3 here is CASRPLRGSSGTTSYEQYF. CDR3 DNA: TGTGCCAGCAGACCGCTCCGGGGGAGTAGCGGGACAACATCCTACGAGCAGTACTTC.

CDR3 nucleotide sequence: TGTGCCACCAGCAGAGAGGTGACAGGGGTCTACGAGCAGTACTTC. This translates into CATSREVTGVYEQYF. V and J are TRBV15 and TRBJ2-7, with 8 bases matching TRBD1. Per the germline V gene, CDR1 is LNHNV and CDR2 is YYDKDF (reference sequence). The CDR3 covers 15 residues. Trimming removed 0 bases from V and 3 bases from J; junction bases left unmatched: 4.

The chain is built from TRBV7-8 and TRBJ2-3; TRBD1 aligns across 8 bases. V shed 5 bases and J 9 bases; nucleotides not matched to a gene: 10. Germline values: CDR1 SGHVS, CDR2 FQNEAQ. The CDR3 is 14 amino acids. CDR3 region: CASSPHDRTGTQYF. In nucleotides, the CDR3 is TGTGCCAGCAGCCCCCATGACCGGACAGGGACGCAGTATTTT.

The chain couples TRBV12-3 or TRBV12-4 to TRBJ1-1; 8 nucleotides align to TRBD1. The CDR3 is made up of 14 amino acids. V trimming: 6 bases; J trimming: 3 bases; junction bases outside the gene matches: 6. The CDR3, as DNA: TGTGCCAGCAGCCCAGGGGGCGGGGACACTGAAGCTTTCTTT. This gives the protein CASSPGGGDTEAFF.

This clonotype has a handful of counts. The chain is built from TRBV5-1 and TRBJ2-3; 10 bases are shared with TRBD1. Germline V gene lookup returns CDR1 SGHRS and CDR2 YFSETQ. The CDR3 is 16 amino acids. Trimming took 6 bases from V and 14 from J; bases not matched to a gene: 21. This CDR3 reads CASTPGQGVPHRYAYF. The CDR3 DNA is TGCGCCAGCACACCCGGACAGGGGGTGCCGCACAGATACGCGTATTTT.

The gene calls are TRBV29-1 and TRBJ1-4; 9 nucleotides match TRBD1. The ends lost 6 bases at V and 7 bases at J; junction bases unmatched: 6. Germline values: CDR1 SQVTM, CDR2 ANQGSEA. This CDR3 contains 13 residues. The CDR3 sequence is CSVLPGQGEKLFF. DNA for the CDR3: TGCAGCGTGCTCCCGGGACAGGGTGAAAAACTGTTTTTT.

This chain uses TRBV12-3 or TRBV12-4 with TRBJ2-1, with D perhaps being TRBD1 or TRBD2 (5 bases each). Trimming took 6 bases from V and 13 from J, leaving 19 bases between them. This CDR3 has 13 residues. CDR3 in amino acids: CASSAQRGVSQFF. CDR3 in DNA: TGTGCCAGCAGCGCGCAAAGAGGGGTATCCCAGTTCTTC.

This clonotype was counted at least ten times. The CDR3 loop is CASSSGQETQYF. The CDR3 bases are TGTGCCAGCAGCTCCGGGCAAGAGACCCAGTACTTC. The chain has TRBV7-9 and TRBJ2-5; the D is unclear. The CDR3 is made up of 12 amino acids. V gave up 4 bases and J gave up 2 bases, with 5 bases separating them. Germline loops: CDR1 SEHNR, CDR2 FQNEAQ (reference sequence).

CDR3 bases: TGCAGTGCTAGTGTGGGACTAGCGGGGGGGACCTACGAGCAGTACTTC. The encoded protein is CSASVGLAGGTYEQYF. The genes are TRBV20-1 and TRBJ2-7; 16 nucleotides align to TRBD2. With 3 bases clipped from V and 2 bases from J, the junction kept 4 bases outside the gene matches. The CDR3 contains 16 residues. Germline CDR1 DFQATT, CDR2 SNEGSKA (reference sequence).

A word on this clonotype: The junction differs from germline at one of its ends, possibly a read error. This chain joins TRBV28 and TRBJ2-7, with 7 nucleotides matching TRBD1. The CDR3 consists of 18 residues. Germline CDR1 MDHEN, CDR2 SYDVKM. The CDR3 protein is CASSFLPALTGSSYEQYF. CDR3 DNA: TGTGCTAGCAGTTTCTTACCGGCCTTGACAGGGAGCTCCTACGAGCAGTACTTC.

The rearrangement uses TRBV5-4 and TRBJ2-3; the D gene is possibly TRBD1 (6 bases). CDR1 is SGHNT and CDR2 is YYREEE in the germline V gene (reference sequence). V dropped 3 bases and J dropped 14 bases, with 22 bases sitting between them. The length of the CDR3 is 14 residues. CDR3 in amino acids: CASSSATGTQYAYF. For the CDR3, the DNA is TGTGCCAGCAGCTCGGCAACTGGGACACAATACGCGTATTTT.

The rearrangement links TRBV27 to TRBJ1-5; D perhaps matches TRBD1 (5 bases). Germline values: CDR1 MNHEY, CDR2 SMNVEV (reference sequence). The V end was cut by 6 bases, the J end by 0 bases, with 18 bases between. The CDR3 runs 17 residues. The CDR3 nucleotides read TGTGCCAGCAGCCCGACGGGGGGAGTCTATAGCAATCAGCCCCAGCATTTT. It encodes CASSPTGGVYSNQPQHF.

This chain uses TRBV28 with TRBJ2-5; D is perhaps TRBD1 or TRBD2 (5 bases each). This CDR3 has 13 residues. The V end was cut by 5 bases, the J end by 11 bases, with 18 bases between. The germline CDR1 and CDR2 sequences are MDHEN and SYDVKM. The CDR3: CASSLPGYKGQYF. CDR3 in DNA: TGTGCCAGCAGTCTCCCGGGGTACAAGGGGCAGTACTTC.

Points on this clonotype: The junction shows a germline mismatch at one end, possibly a read error. The chain is built from TRBV5-1 and TRBJ2-5; 9 bases fit TRBD2. Germline CDR1 and CDR2: SGHRS and YFSETQ. The CDR3 runs to 18 residues. The CDR3 spells CASSLELAGNTYQETQYF. The CDR3 region has the DNA TGTGCCAGCAGCTTGGAGCTAGCGGGAAACACCTACCAAGAGACCCAGTACTTC.

There are a few counts of this clonotype. The CDR3 region has the DNA TGCGCCAGCAGCTTGGTATCTGCAGGGGCCACGTTGGTTAATGAAAAACTGTTTTTT. This sequence encodes CASSLVSAGATLVNEKLFF. This chain links TRBV5-1 with TRBJ1-4; perhaps TRBD1 as D (6 bases). V lost 0 bases to trimming and J lost 4 bases, with 22 bases between them. The CDR3 totals 19 residues. The germline gives CDR1 SGHRS, CDR2 YFSETQ. The entire variable domain, with the rest obtained from reference TRBV5-1 and TRBJ1-4, is as follows: KAGVTQTPRYLIKTRGQQVTLSCSPISGHRSVSWYQQTPGQGLQFLFEYFSETQRNKGNFPGRFSGRQFSNSRSEMNVSTLELGDSALYLCASSLVSAGATLVNEKLFFGSGTQLSVL.